The 8 T cell receptor beta chains below were found in one sample sequenced in a study of patients and donors after allogeneic stem cell transplantation. TCRdb processed the RT-PCR reads anew with MiXCR; each CDR3 protein has one entry. The data show about a million distinct CDR3 sequences, with about a sixth seen just once and approximately 5.9% held by the top ten. Sequenced input: blood, either unsorted or a sorted T cell fraction (not recorded which). The receptors stem from a human donor who was either an allogeneic HSCT recipient or a stem cell or donor lymphocyte infusion donor (not recorded which). It is not recorded whose cells these are; they may come from a transplant donor.

This clonotype was observed a handful of times. The chain links TRBV20-1 to TRBJ2-7, with 8 positions matching TRBD1. Germline CDR1 and CDR2: DFQATT and SNEGSKA (reference sequence). With V trimmed by 5 bases and J by 2 bases, 8 bases remained unmatched. The CDR3 has 14 amino acids. As DNA, the CDR3 is TGCAGTGCTGGGGTCTGGGACAGGCCCTACGAGCAGTACTTC. As protein: CSAGVWDRPYEQYF.

The rearrangement uses TRBV7-3 and TRBJ2-3; no firm D call. CDR1 and CDR2 (germline): SGHTA, FQGTGA. Trimming stripped 1 base from V and 2 bases from J, with 10 bases between. The CDR3 length is 15 residues. In nucleotides, the CDR3 is TGTGCCAGCAGCTTAATGGGCGGATTCACAGATACGCAGTATTTT. Amino acids: CASSLMGGFTDTQYF.

This clonotype was counted a few times. The chain has TRBV12-3 or TRBV12-4 and TRBJ2-7, with 12 bases that match TRBD2. Losses at the gene ends were 5 bases for V and 4 bases for J; bases not matched to a gene: 18. CDR3 length: 19 residues. The CDR3 protein is CASSRVLDRELAGGYEQYF. In DNA form, the CDR3 reads TGTGCCAGCAGTCGGGTCTTGGACAGGGAACTAGCGGGGGGATACGAGCAGTACTTC.

This chain links TRBV5-6 with TRBJ2-4; D remains unclear. This CDR3 has 14 amino acids. Looked up from germline, CDR1 is SGHDT and CDR2 is YYEEEE. Trimming left V 0 bases short and J 5 bases short, with 9 bases between. CDR3: CASSLVGRQNIQYF. CDR3 nucleotides: TGTGCCAGCAGCTTGGTCGGCAGACAAAACATTCAGTACTTC.

The J gene is TRBJ2-3, the V gene TRBV12-3 or TRBV12-4; 9 bases fit TRBD2. With V trimmed by 6 bases and J by 1 base, 5 bases remained unmatched. The CDR3 is made up of 15 amino acids. The CDR3 DNA sequence: TGTGCCAGCAGCCCGACTAGCGGACGCACAGATACGCAGTATTTT. Amino acid sequence: CASSPTSGRTDTQYF.

V is TRBV6-5 and J is TRBJ2-7; D remains ambiguous. CDR1 MNHEY and CDR2 SVGAGI come from the germline V gene. CDR3 length equals 11 residues. Trimming took 2 bases from V and 11 from J, leaving 10 bases between them. The CDR3 bases are TGTGCCAGCAGTTACCGGACGGATAAGTACTTC. Protein: CASSYRTDKYF.

A few counts support this clonotype. The chain links TRBV4-3 to TRBJ1-2; D possibly corresponds to TRBD1 (6 bases). Trimming cost V 1 base and J 3 bases, with 15 bases left between them. This CDR3 region has 16 residues. In germline, CDR1 is LGHNA, CDR2 YSLEER. The DNA for the CDR3 is TGCGCCAGCAGCCAAGTGGCAGCAGGGGTGCACTATGGCTACACCTTC. As protein: CASSQVAAGVHYGYTF.

The V and J genes are TRBV7-3 and TRBJ1-2, with D possibly matching TRBD1 (6 bases). Germline V gene sequence: CDR1 SGHTA, CDR2 FQGTGA. The CDR3 runs 15 residues. V lost 5 bases and J 4 bases, leaving 17 bases between the germline ends. The CDR3: CASSPMGGNSYGYTF. CDR3 DNA sequence: TGTGCCAGCAGCCCCATGGGGGGCAACAGCTATGGCTACACCTTC.